These T cell receptor beta chains were read from a single sample in a study of blood T cell repertoires in COVID-19. Libraries were prepared by immunoSEQ multiplex PCR; TCRdb keeps only in-frame clonotypes and omits some of them. The repertoire holds about 89,000 clones, with approximately 84% as singletons. The material sequenced was peripheral blood. These receptor sequences come from a man aged 65-85 years with acute or convalescent COVID-19. The CDR3 runs from the conserved cysteine through the conserved F or W. D genes are given only for firm matches. Expanded clones get a size class; other rows say once, few or many, or leave the size out.

J gene | clone size | D gene | V gene | CDR3 DNA | CDR3 protein
TRBJ1-1 | - | - | TRBV18 | TGTGCCAGCTCAATGCAAGAGGACACTGAAGCTTTCTTT | CASSMQEDTEAFF
TRBJ2-7 | - | TRBD2 | TRBV10-1 | TGCGCCAGCAGTAGCGGGGGGAACTACGAGCAGTACTTC | CASSSGGNYEQYF
TRBJ2-3 | - | TRBD1 | TRBV6-1 | TGTGCCAGCAGTGAAGACTGGACAGGGCGGAGCACAGATACGCAGTATTTT | CASSEDWTGRSTDTQYF
TRBJ2-2 | - | - | TRBV5-1 | TGCGCCAGCAGCTTGAGGAGCTCCACCGGGGAGCTGTTTTTT | CASSLRSSTGELFF
TRBJ1-3 | - | - | TRBV11-2 | TGTGCCAGCAGCTTAGGGCCGGGCTCTGGAAACACCATATATTTT | CASSLGPGSGNTIYF
TRBJ1-1 | - | TRBD1 | TRBV28 | TGTGCCAGCAGTGAACAGGGGTCCAAGGCTTTCTTT | CASSEQGSKAFF
TRBJ2-7 | - | - | TRBV6-2/TRBV6-3 | TGTGCCAGCAGTTACTCGAAAGGGGTGGTTTCCTACGAGCAGTACTTC | CASSYSKGVVSYEQYF
TRBJ1-5 | - | - | TRBV6-5 | TGTGCCAGCAGCCGTAACAGGGGCAATCAGCCCCAGCATTTT | CASSRNRGNQPQHF
TRBJ2-7 | few | - | TRBV7-9 | TGTGCCAGCAGCCCCACAGGAAACCTCTACGAGCAGTACTTC | CASSPTGNLYEQYF
TRBJ2-7 | few | TRBD1 | TRBV4-1 | TGCGCCAGCAGCCATCCCCAGGGGGCAGGCGAGCAGTACTTC | CASSHPQGAGEQYF
TRBJ2-3 | - | TRBD2 | TRBV10-3 | TGTACGACGGCGCGGGGGGAACAAGATACGCAGTATTTT | CTTARGEQDTQYF
TRBJ1-5 | - | - | TRBV5-6 | TGTGCCAGCAGCCGGGAGGGGGGACAGCCCCAGCATTTT | CASSREGGQPQHF
TRBJ2-6 | - | - | TRBV6-1 | TGTGCCAGCAGCGAAGGGAGCTCTGGGGCCAACGTCCTGACTTTC | CASSEGSSGANVLTF
TRBJ2-5 | - | - | TRBV5-1 | TGCGCCAGCAGCTTAACAGGGATTTGGGAAGAGACCCAGTACTTC | CASSLTGIWEETQYF
TRBJ1-1 | - | - | TRBV6-2/TRBV6-3 | TGTGCCAGCAGTTACAGGGGGACGAACACTGAAGCTTTCTTT | CASSYRGTNTEAFF
TRBJ1-6 | - | TRBD1 | TRBV3-1/TRBV3-2 | TGTGCCAGCAGCCAGGGACAGGGAAATTCACCCCTCCACTTT | CASSQGQGNSPLHF
TRBJ2-5 | once | TRBD2 | TRBV7-9 | TGTGCCAGCAGCTTAGAACGGGGGGAAGAGACCCAGTACTTC | CASSLERGEETQYF
TRBJ1-4 | - | - | TRBV19 | TGTGCCAGTAAAGACCCCGGAGGGCGTAATGAAAAACTGTTTTTT | CASKDPGGRNEKLFF
TRBJ1-5 | - | - | TRBV5-1 | TGCGCCAGCAGCTTGGCAGGAAATAGCAATCAGCCCCAGCATTTT | CASSLAGNSNQPQHF
TRBJ2-1 | - | - | TRBV27 | TGTGCCAGCAGTTTATACCCGGGGCAGGGGATAGAGCAGTTCTTC | CASSLYPGQGIEQFF
TRBJ2-5 | - | TRBD2 | TRBV15 | TGTGCCACCAGCAGAGAAGGCGGGAGGGTAGGAGAGACCCAGTACTTC | CATSREGGRVGETQYF
TRBJ2-3 | - | - | TRBV7-2 | TGTGCCAGCAGCGTACGACTCGCTAGCACAGATACGCAGTATTTT | CASSVRLASTDTQYF
TRBJ1-1 | - | - | TRBV6-5 | TGTGCCAGCAGTCCACAGCAGAACACTGAAGCTTTCTTT | CASSPQQNTEAFF
TRBJ1-5 | - | - | TRBV18 | TGTGCCAGTTCCGTGAGTGATAGCAATCAGCCCCAGCATTTT | CASSVSDSNQPQHF
TRBJ2-7 | - | TRBD2 | TRBV2 | TGTGCCAGCAGCCCAGGACTAGCGGGATCCTACGAGCAGTACTTC | CASSPGLAGSYEQYF
TRBJ2-1 | - | - | TRBV18 | TGTGCCAGCTCACCACCGGGGGGCAATGAGCAGTTCTTC | CASSPPGGNEQFF
TRBJ2-3 | - | - | TRBV12-3/TRBV12-4 | TGTGCCAGCAGTTTAGGTCGTGATACGCAGTATTTT | CASSLGRDTQYF
TRBJ2-1 | - | - | TRBV9 | TGTGCCAGCAGCGTAGCCGGGAGTAATGAGCAGTTCTTC | CASSVAGSNEQFF
TRBJ2-2 | once | TRBD2 | TRBV7-6 | TGTGCCAGCAGCGACCCCTTAGCGGGGGTGAACACCGGGGAGCTGTTTTTT | CASSDPLAGVNTGELFF
TRBJ2-3 | - | TRBD1 | TRBV12-3/TRBV12-4 | TGTGCGACGGGACAGGGGCCAGATACGCAGTATTTT | CATGQGPDTQYF
TRBJ1-5 | once | - | TRBV2 | TGTGCCAGCAGTGAAGACAGTTCTTATCAGCCCCAGCATTTT | CASSEDSSYQPQHF
TRBJ2-1 | - | TRBD2 | TRBV7-3 | TGTGCCAGCAGCCCGGGGGGGAAGCGAAATGAGCAGTTCTTC | CASSPGGKRNEQFF
TRBJ1-2 | - | - | TRBV21-1 | TGTGCCAGCAGTGGAACAGGGGAAGGAAAAAATTATGGCTACACCTTC | CASSGTGEGKNYGYTF
TRBJ2-7 | - | - | TRBV14 | TGTGCCAGCAGCCAAGCAAAAGCTCGGACAGCCCACGAGCAGTACTTC | CASSQAKARTAHEQYF
TRBJ1-5 | - | TRBD1 | TRBV19 | TGTGCCAGTAGTCTCCCGGGACAGGGGGGAGGTGGTCAGCCCCAGCATTTT | CASSLPGQGGGGQPQHF
TRBJ1-1 | - | TRBD1 | TRBV18 | TGTGCCAGCTCACCACGGGAGCCGGGACAGGTGACCACTGAAGCTTTCTTT | CASSPREPGQVTTEAFF
TRBJ2-1 | - | TRBD1 | TRBV7-9 | TGTGCCAGCAGCATACCGCTTAGCTTCGGGACAGCGCGCGATGAGCAGTTCTTC | CASSIPLSFGTARDEQFF
TRBJ2-1 | - | - | TRBV28 | TGTGCCAGCACTTTCGGGGGTTGGAATGAGCAGTTCTTC | CASTFGGWNEQFF
TRBJ2-2 | few | - | TRBV7-2 | TGTGCCAGCAGCTCCCTCGGCGTTGTGGGAGGTGGCGGGGAGCTGTTTTTT | CASSSLGVVGGGGELFF
TRBJ1-2 | - | - | TRBV28 | TGTGCCAGCAGTCTCCATATTGCGAAAAACTATGGCTACACCTTC | CASSLHIAKNYGYTF
TRBJ1-1 | - | - | TRBV6-2/TRBV6-3 | TGTGCCAGCAGTTACCAGTCAAGCACTGAAGCTTTCTTT | CASSYQSSTEAFF
TRBJ2-1 | - | - | TRBV7-9 | TGTGCCAGCAGCTTAGGCGGGGATGAGGTGTTCTTC | CASSLGGDEVFF
TRBJ2-7 | - | - | TRBV7-6 | TGTGCCAGCAGCTTCCCTCACAGCAAGAAGGACTACGAGCAGTACTTC | CASSFPHSKKDYEQYF
TRBJ1-1 | - | - | TRBV30 | TGTGCCTGGAGTGTATCGAGGGGGAAGAACACTGAAGCTTTCTTT | CAWSVSRGKNTEAFF
TRBJ2-7 | - | - | TRBV11-2 | TGTGCCAGCAGCTTAGCAGGTCCCCCCAGGCCCTACGAGCAGTACTTC | CASSLAGPPRPYEQYF
TRBJ2-1 | - | - | TRBV2 | TGTGCCAGCAGTAATCGAGGCGGGTTCTTC | CASSNRGGFF
TRBJ1-6 | - | - | TRBV6-1 | TGTGCCAGCAGTGAGACACAAGGCTATAATTCACCCCTCCACTTT | CASSETQGYNSPLHF